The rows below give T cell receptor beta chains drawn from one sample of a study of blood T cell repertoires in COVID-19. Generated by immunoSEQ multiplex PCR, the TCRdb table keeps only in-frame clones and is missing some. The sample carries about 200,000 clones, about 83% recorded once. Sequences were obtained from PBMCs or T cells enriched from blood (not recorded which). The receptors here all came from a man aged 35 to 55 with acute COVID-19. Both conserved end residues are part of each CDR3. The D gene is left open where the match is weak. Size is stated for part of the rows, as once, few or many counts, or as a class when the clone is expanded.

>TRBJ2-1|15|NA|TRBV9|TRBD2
CASSVGAGGINEQFF
TGTGCCAGCAGCGTAGGAGCGGGAGGGATTAATGAGCAGTTCTTC
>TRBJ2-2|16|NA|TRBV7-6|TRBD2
CASSPGLAVNTGELFF
TGTGCCAGCAGCCCGGGACTAGCGGTGAACACCGGGGAGCTGTTTTTT
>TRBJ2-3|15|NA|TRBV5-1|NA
CASSIGLPPTDTQYF
TGCGCCAGCAGTATCGGACTCCCGCCCACAGATACGCAGTATTTT
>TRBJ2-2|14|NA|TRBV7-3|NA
CASSFGQNTGELFF
TGTGCCAGCAGCTTTGGCCAAAACACCGGGGAGCTGTTTTTT
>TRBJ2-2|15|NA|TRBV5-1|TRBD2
CASSLPGGVTGELFF
TGCGCCAGCAGCTTACCGGGAGGGGTTACCGGGGAGCTGTTTTTT
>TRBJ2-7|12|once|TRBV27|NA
CASSYSPYEQYF
TGTGCCAGCTCTTACTCACCCTACGAGCAGTACTTC
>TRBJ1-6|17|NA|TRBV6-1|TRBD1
CASSENRGSPYNSPLHF
TGTGCCAGCAGTGAGAACAGGGGGAGCCCCTATAATTCACCCCTCCACTTT
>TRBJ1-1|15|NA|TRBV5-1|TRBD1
CASSLVGQMNTEAFF
TGCGCCAGCAGCTTGGTGGGACAGATGAACACTGAAGCTTTCTTT
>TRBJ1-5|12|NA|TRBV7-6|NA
CASSPLGQPQHF
TGTGCCAGCAGCCCCCTCGGGCAGCCCCAGCATTTT
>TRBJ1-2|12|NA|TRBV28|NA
CASSPGGAGYTF
TGTGCCAGCAGCCCCGGCGGGGCTGGCTACACCTTC
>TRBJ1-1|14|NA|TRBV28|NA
CASSSVRENTEAFF
TGTGCCAGCAGTTCAGTGCGGGAGAACACTGAAGCTTTCTTT
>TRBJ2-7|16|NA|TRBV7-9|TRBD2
CASRHDLGLAGGEQYF
TGTGCCAGCAGGCACGATCTTGGACTAGCGGGTGGCGAGCAGTACTTC
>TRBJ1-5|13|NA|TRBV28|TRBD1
CASSYTGGQPQHF
TGTGCCAGCAGCTACACAGGGGGTCAGCCCCAGCATTTT
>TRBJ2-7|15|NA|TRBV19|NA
CASSITTASTYEQYF
TGTGCCAGTAGTATTACAACAGCAAGTACCTACGAGCAGTACTTC
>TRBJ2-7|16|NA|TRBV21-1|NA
CASSKVGLADSYEQYF
TGTGCCAGCAGCAAAGTAGGACTAGCGGACTCCTACGAGCAGTACTTC
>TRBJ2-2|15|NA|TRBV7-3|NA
CASSLGTPNTGELFF
TGTGCCAGCAGCTTGGGGACACCGAACACCGGGGAGCTGTTTTTT
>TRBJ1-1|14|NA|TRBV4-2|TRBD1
CASSRGQGNTEAFF
TGTGCCAGCAGCCGCGGACAGGGGAACACTGAAGCTTTCTTT
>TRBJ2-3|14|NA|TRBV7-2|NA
CASSLLKGLDTQYF
TGTGCCAGCAGCTTGCTGAAGGGGCTAGATACGCAGTATTTT
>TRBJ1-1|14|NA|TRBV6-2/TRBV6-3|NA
CASSYSGANTEAFF
TGTGCCAGCAGTTACTCGGGGGCCAACACTGAAGCTTTCTTT
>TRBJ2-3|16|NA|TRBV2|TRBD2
CASSLAGRAGTDTQYF
TGTGCCAGCTCTTTAGCGGGAAGGGCTGGCACAGATACGCAGTATTTT
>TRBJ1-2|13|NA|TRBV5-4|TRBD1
CASSPDRVGGYTF
TGTGCCAGCAGCCCGGACAGGGTGGGAGGCTACACCTTC
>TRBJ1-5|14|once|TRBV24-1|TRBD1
CATSARGRPQPQHF
TGTGCCACCAGTGCCAGGGGGCGGCCTCAGCCCCAGCATTTT
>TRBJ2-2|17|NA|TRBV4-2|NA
CASSQDERAPLPGELFF
TGTGCCAGCAGCCAAGATGAGAGGGCCCCCCTACCCGGGGAGCTGTTTTTT
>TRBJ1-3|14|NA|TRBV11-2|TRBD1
CASNNRGTGNTIYF
TGTGCCAGCAACAACAGGGGAACTGGAAACACCATATATTTT
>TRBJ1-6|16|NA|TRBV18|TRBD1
CASSPRAGGRGSPLHF
TGTGCCAGCTCACCACGGGCAGGGGGTCGTGGTTCACCCCTCCACTTT
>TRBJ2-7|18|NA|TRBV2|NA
CASSAIKGLLFSGYEQYF
TGTGCCAGCAGTGCTATCAAGGGACTCCTTTTTTCTGGCTACGAGCAGTACTTC
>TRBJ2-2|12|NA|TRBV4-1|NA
CASSQDEWELFF
TGCGCCAGCAGCCAAGATGAGTGGGAGCTGTTTTTT
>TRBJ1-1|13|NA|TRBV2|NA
CASTRTENTEAFF
TGTGCCAGCACCCGGACAGAGAACACTGAAGCTTTCTTT
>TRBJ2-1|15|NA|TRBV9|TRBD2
CASSASSGGYNEQFF
TGTGCCAGCAGCGCGAGTAGCGGGGGTTACAATGAGCAGTTCTTC
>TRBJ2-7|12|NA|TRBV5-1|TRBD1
CATRRDSHEQYF
TGCGCCACCCGTAGGGACAGTCACGAGCAGTACTTC
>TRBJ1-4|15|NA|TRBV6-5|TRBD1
CASSRGTGANEKLFF
TGTGCCAGCAGCCGTGGGACAGGGGCTAATGAAAAACTGTTTTTT
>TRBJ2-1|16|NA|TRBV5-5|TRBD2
CASSPGAREGLYEQFF
TGTGCCAGCAGCCCGGGGGCGCGGGAGGGCCTGTATGAGCAGTTCTTC
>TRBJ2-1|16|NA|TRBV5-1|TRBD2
CASSWGLAGTSNEQFF
TGCGCCAGCAGCTGGGGACTAGCGGGAACCAGCAATGAGCAGTTCTTC
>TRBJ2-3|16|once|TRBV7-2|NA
CASSPPAGGPTDTQYF
TGTGCCAGCAGCCCCCCAGCGGGTGGACCCACAGATACGCAGTATTTT
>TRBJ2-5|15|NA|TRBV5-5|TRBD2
CASSLVAGGPETQYF
TGTGCCAGCAGCTTGGTTGCGGGAGGGCCGGAGACCCAGTACTTC
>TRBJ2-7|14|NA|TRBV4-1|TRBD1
CASSPRGRFYEQYF
TGCGCCAGCAGCCCGAGGGGGCGGTTCTACGAGCAGTACTTC
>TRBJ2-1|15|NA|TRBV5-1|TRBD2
CASSLPSGGDNEQFF
TGCGCCAGCAGCTTACCTAGCGGGGGTGACAATGAGCAGTTCTTC